The 20 T cell receptor beta chains listed next were all sequenced from one sample in a study of beta chain features in type 1 diabetes. Findings and limits, study-wide: For Type 1 diabetes patients, all four CD4+ subsets carried TCRB CDR3s that were moderately but significantly shorter.

Their antigen targets remain unknown. Sequenced material consisted of expressed TCRB transcripts (all of the isolated RNA was reverse transcribed). Sequencing used immunoSEQ multiplex PCR; TCRdb keeps in-frame clones, though not all of them. This sample has 150,000 to 200,000 clones, with less than 9.5% found just once. The sample comprised central memory CD4+ T cells from blood. These receptors came from a woman between 40 and 55 years old with type 1 diabetes.

In this sample, this clone turned up a few times. The V gene is TRBV4-1, the J gene TRBJ2-7; D remains unclear. V was pared by 1 base and J by 2 bases, with 9 bases between. The germline V gene has CDR1 MGHRA and CDR2 YSYEKL. The CDR3 length is 14 residues. The CDR3 reads CASSQGDTTYEQYF. The CDR3 DNA follows: TGCGCCAGCAGCCAAGGTGACACCACCTACGAGCAGTACTTC.

This clone was observed a handful of times. The J gene is TRBJ1-2, the V gene TRBV14; the D is unclear. Germline CDR1 is SGHDN and CDR2 is FVKESK. This CDR3 has 13 amino acids. The V gene lost 6 bases and the J gene lost 3 bases, with 11 bases spanning the gap. Here the CDR3 reads CASSRGGDYGYTF. The CDR3 DNA follows: TGTGCCAGCAGTCGAGGAGGTGACTATGGCTACACCTTC.

This clone occurred many times. Other DNA sequences from this sample encode an identical CDR3 as well. The V call is TRBV18, the J call TRBJ2-5, with 8 bases that match TRBD1. The CDR3 spans 13 residues. J was trimmed by 3 bases and V by 6 bases; bases with no gene match: 3. Germline CDR1 KGHSH, CDR2 LQKENI. The CDR3 sequence is CASSDREEETQYF. The DNA of the CDR3 is TGTGCCAGCTCGGACAGGGAGGAAGAGACCCAGTACTTC.

In this sample, this clone turned up many times. V is TRBV4-3 and J is TRBJ2-1, with D perhaps TRBD2 (6 bases). CDR3 size: 14 residues. Germline lookup yields CDR1 LGHNA and CDR2 YSLEER. Trimming stripped 3 bases from V and 6 bases from J, with 12 bases between. CDR3: CASSQGTFTNEQFF. CDR3 bases: TGCGCCAGCAGCCAGGGGACTTTTACCAATGAGCAGTTCTTC.

CDR3 loop: CSALTGNQPQHF. The CDR3 coding sequence is TGCAGCGCCCTGACAGGGAATCAGCCCCAGCATTTT. The genes are TRBV29-1 and TRBJ1-5; 7 positions agree with TRBD1. V lost 7 bases, J lost 4 bases, and 4 bases stayed unmatched. Per germline, CDR1 SQVTM and CDR2 ANQGSEA. The CDR3 is 12 residues long.

The chain carries TRBV29-1 and TRBJ1-5; D uncertain. The germline CDR1 and CDR2 sequences are SQVTM and ANQGSEA. V was clipped by 2 bases and J by 4 bases, with 9 bases between them. This CDR3 contains 13 residues. The CDR3 spells CSVELPGNQPQHF. The CDR3 DNA reads as TGCAGCGTTGAACTACCGGGAAATCAGCCCCAGCATTTT.

V and J are TRBV7-3 and TRBJ2-1; 10 nucleotides match TRBD2. CDR1 is SGHTA, CDR2 FQGTGA, per germline. The CDR3 runs 16 residues. J lost 10 bases, V lost 5 bases, and 14 bases had no gene match. The CDR3 nucleotides read TGTGCCAGCAGCCCCCTGGGGCTAGCGGGAGCAGGCGAGCAGTTCTTC. Translation gives CASSPLGLAGAGEQFF.

The rearrangement links TRBV30 to TRBJ1-1, with D possibly TRBD1 on 6 matching bases. The CDR3 consists of 12 residues. The germline gives CDR1 GTSNPN, CDR2 SVGIG (reference sequence). V dropped 3 bases and J dropped 1 base, with 6 bases sitting between them. As DNA, the CDR3 is TGTGCCTGGAGAGGGGGGAACACTGAAGCTTTCTTT. Protein product: CAWRGGNTEAFF.

This clone showed up just a few times. This rearrangement joins TRBV18 to TRBJ1-5, with TRBD1 identical over 9 bases. Germline CDR1 KGHSH, CDR2 LQKENI. The CDR3 extends over 16 amino acids. Unmatched junction bases numbered 5, after V lost 5 bases and J lost 0 bases. CDR3 DNA: TGTGCCAGCTCAAGGGACAGGGAGTATAGCAATCAGCCCCAGCATTTT. It encodes CASSRDREYSNQPQHF.

This clone was counted only a few times. The V gene is TRBV14, the J gene TRBJ2-5, with no clear D. Germline CDR1 reads SGHDN; CDR2 reads FVKESK. This CDR3 is 11 amino acids long. The V end was cut by 3 bases, the J end by 5 bases, with 4 bases between. The CDR3 DNA follows: TGTGCCAGCAGCCACGCGGAGACCCAGTACTTC. Its translation: CASSHAETQYF.

This clone was picked up a small number of times. This chain connects TRBV28 to TRBJ1-2, with 7 bases fitting TRBD1. J gave up 2 bases and V 5 bases, and 8 bases lay outside the gene matches. Per the germline V gene, CDR1 is MDHEN and CDR2 is SYDVKM. The length of the CDR3 is 15 residues. CDR3 bases: TGTGCCAGCAGTCCTCCGCCGACAGGGAACTATGGCTACACCTTC. Translating it yields CASSPPPTGNYGYTF.

This clone appeared many times. This sequence joins TRBV7-3 and TRBJ2-5; D might be TRBD2 (6 bases). V lost 2 bases, J lost 1 base, and 8 bases lay in between. CDR3 length equals 14 residues. Germline CDR1 and CDR2: SGHTA and FQGTGA. The CDR3: CASSLGGVQETQYF. CDR3 coding DNA: TGTGCCAGCAGCTTAGGCGGGGTCCAAGAGACCCAGTACTTC.

This clone was counted only a few times. This rearrangement joins TRBV28 to TRBJ1-1; D is undetermined. There are 15 residues in the CDR3. Trimming stripped 8 bases from V and 0 bases from J, with 16 bases between. Germline V gene sequence: CDR1 MDHEN, CDR2 SYDVKM. CDR3: CASQTRRELNTEAFF. The CDR3 DNA is TGTGCCAGCCAAACACGACGGGAGTTGAACACTGAAGCTTTCTTT.

The chain carries TRBV6-6 and TRBJ1-1, with 9 nucleotides matching TRBD1. V lost 6 bases to trimming and J lost 5 bases; unmatched junction nucleotides: 13. Germline-derived CDR1 and CDR2 are MNHNY and SVGAGI (reference sequence). This CDR3 region has 16 residues. This CDR3 is CASSPPGQGGTTEAFF. The CDR3 region has the DNA TGTGCCAGCAGCCCTCCGGGACAGGGAGGGACTACTGAAGCTTTCTTT.

This chain uses TRBV27 with TRBJ2-2; D is uncertain. The ends were cut back, 3 bases at V and 0 bases at J, with 5 bases in the middle. The CDR3 loop spans 14 amino acids. Germline CDR1 reads MNHEY; CDR2 reads SMNVEV (reference sequence). The CDR3 DNA reads as TGTGCCAGCAGTTTCCAGGCGAACACCGGGGAGCTGTTTTTT. This codes for CASSFQANTGELFF.

At least ten counts were recorded for this clone. The chain has TRBV6-6 and TRBJ1-2; no firm D call. V was clipped by 9 bases and J by 3 bases, with 11 bases between them. Germline V gene data show CDR1 as MNHNY and CDR2 as SVGAGI (reference sequence). The CDR3 is 12 residues long. The CDR3 DNA sequence: TGTGCCAGAGCCGGGATCCACTATGGCTACACCTTC. Protein sequence: CARAGIHYGYTF.

This clone showed up just a few times. At one of its ends the junction is not consistent with the germline gene, which may arise from a read error. This chain's CDR3 is CASSSPDREETQYF. The CDR3 DNA follows: TGTGCTAGCAGCTCACCCGACCGGGAAGAGACCCAGTACTTC. The rearrangement links TRBV7-7 to TRBJ2-5; D uncertain. The CDR3 covers 14 residues. Per germline, CDR1 SSHAT and CDR2 FNYEAQ (reference sequence).

This clone was seen a few times. V gene TRBV15 combines with J gene TRBJ1-1, with D maybe TRBD1 (6 bases). The V end was cut by 1 base, the J end by 4 bases, with 13 bases between. This CDR3 spans 15 amino acids. CDR1 LNHNV and CDR2 YYDKDF come from the germline V gene (reference sequence). CDR3 coding DNA: TGTGCCACCAGCAGAGGCAGGGGCAGTATCACTGAAGCTTTCTTT. Translation: CATSRGRGSITEAFF.

This clone was detected only a few times. The chain has TRBV5-1 and TRBJ2-7; D gene uncertain. Trimming stripped 5 bases from V and 9 bases from J, with 18 bases between. Germline-derived CDR1 and CDR2 are SGHRS and YFSETQ. The CDR3 has 13 amino acids. The CDR3 DNA reads TGCGCCAGCAGGACCGGAGTTGAAACACGGCAGTACTTC. Amino acid sequence: CASRTGVETRQYF.

This clone was detected many times. V usage is TRBV28 and J usage is TRBJ2-3; 10 bases are shared with TRBD2. Unmatched junction bases numbered 7, after V lost 5 bases and J lost 2 bases. The length of the CDR3 is 16 residues. Germline V gene lookup returns CDR1 MDHEN and CDR2 SYDVKM. CDR3 sequence (DNA): TGTGCCAGCAGTGGCCACGGGACTAGCGACACAGATACGCAGTATTTT. Its protein product is CASSGHGTSDTDTQYF.